The TCR beta chain under discussion was sequenced for a study of Graves' ophthalmopathy and Graves' hyperthyroidism. At least ten counts were recorded for this clonotype. The CDR3 loop spans 15 amino acids. Germline V lookup: CDR1 SGDLS, CDR2 YYNGEE. The germline V and J ends were trimmed by 3 bases and 2 bases, with 12 bases remaining between them. Using RNA transcripts, the TCR beta CDR3 regions were amplified. A first-round RT-PCR used HTBI primers, followed by a second-round multiplex PCR. TCRdb reprocessed the multiplex PCR reads via MiXCR and lists one record per CDR3 protein. This table holds about 590,000 distinct CDR3 sequences, under 40% found once.

J is TRBJ1-3 and V is TRBV9; D is possibly TRBD1 (6 bases). Sequencing was performed on peripheral blood or thyroid tissue (not recorded which). This sequence was found in an adult man with Graves' hyperthyroidism. The CDR3 DNA reads TGTGCCAGCAGCGCAACAGGGATGCCTGGAAACACCATATATTTT. Amino acid sequence: CASSATGMPGNTIYF.